The clone carrying this T cell receptor (beta chain) was counted a few times. The entry originates in a study of cytomegalovirus exposure and HLA in healthy donors. The PCR had 60 Vbeta and 13 Jbeta primers. Method: immunoSEQ multiplex PCR; TCRdb's copy keeps in-frame clones and lacks some. The sample consists of fewer than 150,000 clones, about three quarters of them appearing once. Germline lookup yields CDR1 MGHDK and CDR2 SYGVNS. The V gene end was trimmed by 3 bases and the J gene end by 1 base; junction bases not matched to a gene: 3. This CDR3 has 15 amino acids. The receptor was isolated from a human donor in good health. Material for sequencing was PBMCs. The chain has TRBV25-1 and TRBJ2-3; 8 positions match TRBD2. CDR3 sequence: CASSDFSGGTDTQYF. The DNA for the CDR3 is TGTGCCAGCAGTGATTTTAGCGGGGGCACAGATACGCAGTATTTT.